The rows below give T cell receptor beta chains drawn from one sample of a study of CD8+ T cells in alopecia areata. Data came from immunoSEQ multiplex PCR; TCRdb stores just in-frame clones and leaves some out. The sample holds some 190,000 clones, approximately 65% seen once. Sample: CD4+ T cells sorted from blood, taken around week 44, from a patient treated with tofacitinib. These receptors all come from a human donor with alopecia areata. CDR3s include the opening cysteine and the closing phenylalanine or tryptophan. Some rows mark clone size as missing; the rest say once, few, many or name a class of expanded clone.

j_gene: TRBJ1-2; v_gene: TRBV30; abundance: .; len: 12; CDR3aa: CAWIAGIYGYTF
j_gene: TRBJ1-1; v_gene: TRBV4-3; abundance: .; len: 14; CDR3aa: CASSQEGPHTEAFF
j_gene: TRBJ2-2; v_gene: TRBV7-2; abundance: .; len: 15; CDR3aa: CASSPTLFLTGELFF
j_gene: TRBJ1-1; v_gene: TRBV4-3; abundance: .; len: 15; CDR3aa: CASSHVRQGNTEAFF
j_gene: TRBJ2-6; v_gene: TRBV9; abundance: .; len: 15; CDR3aa: CASRSSSSGANVLTF
j_gene: TRBJ1-2; v_gene: TRBV4-3; abundance: .; len: 13; CDR3aa: CASSQGLREGYTF
j_gene: TRBJ1-5; v_gene: TRBV29-1; abundance: .; len: 13; CDR3aa: CSVQDRLDQPQHF
j_gene: TRBJ1-2; v_gene: TRBV29-1; abundance: few; len: 12; CDR3aa: CSVFREGYGYTF
j_gene: TRBJ1-2; v_gene: TRBV20-1; abundance: .; len: 11; CDR3aa: CSAPNENRYTF
j_gene: TRBJ2-6; v_gene: TRBV29-1; abundance: .; len: 14; CDR3aa: CSVETLPGANVLTF
j_gene: TRBJ1-1; v_gene: TRBV5-6; abundance: once; len: 11; CDR3aa: CASSSDREAFF
j_gene: TRBJ2-7; v_gene: TRBV25-1; abundance: .; len: 13; CDR3aa: CASSALQGREQYF
j_gene: TRBJ2-3; v_gene: TRBV10-3; abundance: .; len: 15; CDR3aa: CAISEGDRNTDTQYF
j_gene: TRBJ2-5; v_gene: TRBV5-6; abundance: .; len: 15; CDR3aa: CASSSTRTSQETQYF
j_gene: TRBJ1-1; v_gene: TRBV30; abundance: .; len: 12; CDR3aa: CAWSAGGTEAFF
j_gene: TRBJ2-1; v_gene: TRBV5-6; abundance: once; len: 14; CDR3aa: CASSLEGPQGEQFF
j_gene: TRBJ2-3; v_gene: TRBV7-7; abundance: .; len: 13; CDR3aa: CASSFTSEGTQYF
j_gene: TRBJ1-2; v_gene: TRBV4-1; abundance: .; len: 13; CDR3aa: CASSQMGLLGYTF
j_gene: TRBJ2-3; v_gene: TRBV5-1; abundance: .; len: 14; CDR3aa: CASSFQAETDTQYF
j_gene: TRBJ2-2; v_gene: TRBV6-1; abundance: .; len: 16; CDR3aa: CASSEGAGGASGELFF
j_gene: TRBJ2-1; v_gene: TRBV18; abundance: .; len: 15; CDR3aa: CASSPSVSSYNEQFF
j_gene: TRBJ2-2; v_gene: TRBV29-1; abundance: .; len: 13; CDR3aa: CSVEWGFTGELFF
j_gene: TRBJ2-1; v_gene: TRBV20-1; abundance: .; len: 11; CDR3aa: CSAFRVGEQFF
j_gene: TRBJ1-2; v_gene: TRBV6-1; abundance: few; len: 15; CDR3aa: CASSVAHGGAVGYTF
j_gene: TRBJ2-7; v_gene: TRBV30; abundance: .; len: 14; CDR3aa: CAWRTSGAGGEQYF
j_gene: TRBJ2-7; v_gene: TRBV27; abundance: .; len: 15; CDR3aa: CASSFSSLSSYEQYF
j_gene: TRBJ1-2; v_gene: TRBV19; abundance: many; len: 13; CDR3aa: CASSIVARPGYTF